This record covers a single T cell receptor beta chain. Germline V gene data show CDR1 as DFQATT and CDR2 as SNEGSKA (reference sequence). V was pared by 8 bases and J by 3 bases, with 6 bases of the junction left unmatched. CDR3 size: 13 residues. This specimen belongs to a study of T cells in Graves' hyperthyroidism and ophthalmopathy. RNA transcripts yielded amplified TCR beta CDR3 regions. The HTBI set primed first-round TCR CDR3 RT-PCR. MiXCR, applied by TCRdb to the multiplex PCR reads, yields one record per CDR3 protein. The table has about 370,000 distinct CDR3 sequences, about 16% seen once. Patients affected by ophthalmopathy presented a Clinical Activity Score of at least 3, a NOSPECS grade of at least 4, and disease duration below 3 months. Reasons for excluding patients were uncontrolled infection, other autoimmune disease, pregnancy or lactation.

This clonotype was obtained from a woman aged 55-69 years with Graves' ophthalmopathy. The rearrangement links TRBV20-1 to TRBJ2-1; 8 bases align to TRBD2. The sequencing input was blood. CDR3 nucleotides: TGCAGTACCTGGACTAGCAGCTACAATGAGCAGTTCTTC. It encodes CSTWTSSYNEQFF.